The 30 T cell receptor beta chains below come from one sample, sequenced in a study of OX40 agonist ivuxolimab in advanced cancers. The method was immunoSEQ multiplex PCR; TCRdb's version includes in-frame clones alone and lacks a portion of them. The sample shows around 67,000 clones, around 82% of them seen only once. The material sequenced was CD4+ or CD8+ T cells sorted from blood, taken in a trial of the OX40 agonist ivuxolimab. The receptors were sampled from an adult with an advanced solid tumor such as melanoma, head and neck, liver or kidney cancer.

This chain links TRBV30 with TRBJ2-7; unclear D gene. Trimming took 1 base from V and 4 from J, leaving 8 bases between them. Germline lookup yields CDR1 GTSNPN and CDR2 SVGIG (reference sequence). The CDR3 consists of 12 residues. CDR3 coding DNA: TGTGCCTGGAGTGGAGGACCTTACGAGCAGTACTTC. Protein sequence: CAWSGGPYEQYF.

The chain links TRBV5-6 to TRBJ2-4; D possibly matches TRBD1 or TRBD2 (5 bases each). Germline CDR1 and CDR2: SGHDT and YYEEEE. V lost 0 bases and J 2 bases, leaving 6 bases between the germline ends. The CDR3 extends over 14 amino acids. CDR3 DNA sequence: TGTGCCAGCAGCTTGGGGGGGACCAAAAACATTCAGTACTTC. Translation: CASSLGGTKNIQYF. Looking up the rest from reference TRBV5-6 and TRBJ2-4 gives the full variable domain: DAGVTQSPTHLIKTRGQQVTLRCSPKSGHDTVSWYQQALGQGPQFIFQYYEEEERQRGNFPDRFSGHQFPNYSSELNVNALLLGDSALYLCASSLGGTKNIQYFGAGTRLSVL.

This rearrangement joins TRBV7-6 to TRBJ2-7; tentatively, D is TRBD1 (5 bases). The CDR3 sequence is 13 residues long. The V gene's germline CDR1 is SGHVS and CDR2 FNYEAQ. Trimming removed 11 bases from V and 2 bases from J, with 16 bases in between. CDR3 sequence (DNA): TGTGCCTCTTCCCGAGACAGAGCCTACGAGCAGTACTTC. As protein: CASSRDRAYEQYF. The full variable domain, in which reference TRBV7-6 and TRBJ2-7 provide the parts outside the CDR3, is GAGVSQSPRYKVTKRGQDVALRCDPISGHVSLYWYRQALGQGPEFLTYFNYEAQQDKSGLPNDRFSAERPEGSISTLTIQRTEQRDSAMYRCASSRDRAYEQYFGPGTRLTVT.

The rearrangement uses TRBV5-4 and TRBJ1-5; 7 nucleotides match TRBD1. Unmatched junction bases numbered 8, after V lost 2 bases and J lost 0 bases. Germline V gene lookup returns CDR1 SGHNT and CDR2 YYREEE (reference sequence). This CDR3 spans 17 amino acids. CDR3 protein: CASSFPGQRYSNQPQHF. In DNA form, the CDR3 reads TGTGCCAGCAGCTTTCCGGGACAGAGATATAGCAATCAGCCCCAGCATTTT.

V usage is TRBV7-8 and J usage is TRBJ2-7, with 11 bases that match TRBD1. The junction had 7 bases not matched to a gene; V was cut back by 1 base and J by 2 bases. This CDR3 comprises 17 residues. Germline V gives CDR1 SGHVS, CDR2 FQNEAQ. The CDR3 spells CASSLGLPGQGAYEQYF. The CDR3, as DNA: TGTGCCAGCAGCTTAGGCCTTCCGGGACAGGGGGCCTACGAGCAGTACTTC.

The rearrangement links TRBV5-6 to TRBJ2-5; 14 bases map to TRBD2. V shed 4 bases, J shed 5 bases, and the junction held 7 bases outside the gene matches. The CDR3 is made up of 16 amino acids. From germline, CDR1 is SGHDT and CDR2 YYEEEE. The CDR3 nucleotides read TGTGCCAGCAGCCAGGGACTAGCGGGGGCCGGGGAGACCCAGTACTTC. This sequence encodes CASSQGLAGAGETQYF.

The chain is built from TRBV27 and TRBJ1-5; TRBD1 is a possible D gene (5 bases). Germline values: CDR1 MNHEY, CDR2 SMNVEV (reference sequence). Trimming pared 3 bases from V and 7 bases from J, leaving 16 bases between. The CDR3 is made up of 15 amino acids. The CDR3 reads CASSFKGVVGQPQHF. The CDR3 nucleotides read TGTGCCAGCAGTTTCAAAGGGGTGGTAGGGCAGCCCCAGCATTTT.

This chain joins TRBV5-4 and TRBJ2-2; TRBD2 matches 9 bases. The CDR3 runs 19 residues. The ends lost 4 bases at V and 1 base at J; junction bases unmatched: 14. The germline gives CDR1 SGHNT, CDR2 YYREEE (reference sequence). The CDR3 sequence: CASSPRVAGAGMNTGELFF. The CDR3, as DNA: TGTGCCAGCAGCCCCCGGGTAGCGGGAGCGGGGATGAACACCGGGGAGCTGTTTTTT.

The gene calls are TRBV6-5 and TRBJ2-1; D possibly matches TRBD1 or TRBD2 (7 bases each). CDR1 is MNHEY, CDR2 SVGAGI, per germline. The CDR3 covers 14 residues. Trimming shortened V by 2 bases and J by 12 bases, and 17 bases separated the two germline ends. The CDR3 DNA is TGTGCCAGCAGTTACCAGGGGGGGAGGGGCGGGCAGTTCTTC. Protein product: CASSYQGGRGGQFF.

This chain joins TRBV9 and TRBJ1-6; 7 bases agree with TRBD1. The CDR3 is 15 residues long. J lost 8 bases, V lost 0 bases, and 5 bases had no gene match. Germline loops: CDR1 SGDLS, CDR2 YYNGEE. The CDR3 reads CASSVEGGNHSPLHF. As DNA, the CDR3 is TGTGCCAGCAGCGTAGAAGGGGGCAATCATTCACCCCTCCACTTT.

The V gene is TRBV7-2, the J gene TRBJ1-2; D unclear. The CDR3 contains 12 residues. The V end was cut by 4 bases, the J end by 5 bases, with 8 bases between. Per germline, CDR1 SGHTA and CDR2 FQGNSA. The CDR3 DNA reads TGTGCCAGCAGCTCGGAAGCTTATGGCTACACCTTC. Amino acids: CASSSEAYGYTF. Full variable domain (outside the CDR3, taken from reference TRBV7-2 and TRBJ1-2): GAGVSQSPSNKVTEKGKDVELRCDPISGHTALYWYRQSLGQGLEFLIYFQGNSAPDKSGLPSDRFSAERTGGSVSTLTIQRTQQEDSAVYLCASSSEAYGYTFGSGTRLTVV.

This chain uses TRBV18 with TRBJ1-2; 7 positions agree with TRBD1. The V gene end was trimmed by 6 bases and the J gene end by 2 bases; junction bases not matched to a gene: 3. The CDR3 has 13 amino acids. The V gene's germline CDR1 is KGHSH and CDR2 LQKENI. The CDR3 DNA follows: TGTGCCAGCTCCGCGGGACAGAACTATGGCTACACCTTC. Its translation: CASSAGQNYGYTF.

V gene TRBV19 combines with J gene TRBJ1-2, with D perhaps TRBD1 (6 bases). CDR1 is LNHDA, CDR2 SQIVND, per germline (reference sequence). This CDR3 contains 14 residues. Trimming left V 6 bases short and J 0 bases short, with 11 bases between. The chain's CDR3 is CASSGQQANYGYTF. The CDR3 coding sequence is TGTGCCAGTAGCGGACAGCAAGCTAACTATGGCTACACCTTC.

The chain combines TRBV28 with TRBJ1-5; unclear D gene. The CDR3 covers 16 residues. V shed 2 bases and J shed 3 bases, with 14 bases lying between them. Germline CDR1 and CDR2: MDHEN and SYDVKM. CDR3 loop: CASSLISAGFNQPQHF. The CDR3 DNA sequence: TGTGCCAGCAGTTTAATCTCGGCAGGATTCAATCAGCCCCAGCATTTT.

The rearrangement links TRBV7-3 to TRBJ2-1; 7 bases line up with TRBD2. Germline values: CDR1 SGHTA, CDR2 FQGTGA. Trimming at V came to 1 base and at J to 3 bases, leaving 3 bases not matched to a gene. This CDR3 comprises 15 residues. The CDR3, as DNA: TGTGCCAGCAGCTTAATGCCTAGCGGCTACAATGAGCAGTTCTTC. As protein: CASSLMPSGYNEQFF. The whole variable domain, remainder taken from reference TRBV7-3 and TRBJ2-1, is GAGVSQTPSNKVTEKGKYVELRCDPISGHTALYWYRQSLGQGPEFLIYFQGTGAADDSGLPNDRFFAVRPEGSVSTLKIQRTERGDSAVYLCASSLMPSGYNEQFFGPGTRLTVL.

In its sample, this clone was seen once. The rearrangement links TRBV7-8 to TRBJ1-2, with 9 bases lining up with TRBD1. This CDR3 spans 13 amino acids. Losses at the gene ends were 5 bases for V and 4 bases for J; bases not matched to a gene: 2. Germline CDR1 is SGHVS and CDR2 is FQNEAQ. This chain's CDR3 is CASSEGQGYGYTF. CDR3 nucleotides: TGTGCCAGCAGCGAGGGACAGGGCTATGGCTACACCTTC.

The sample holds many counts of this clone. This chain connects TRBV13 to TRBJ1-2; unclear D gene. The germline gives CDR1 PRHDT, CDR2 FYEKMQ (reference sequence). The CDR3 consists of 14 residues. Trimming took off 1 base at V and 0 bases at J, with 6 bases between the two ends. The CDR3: CASSLATANYGYTF. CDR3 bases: TGTGCCAGCAGCTTAGCTACCGCTAACTATGGCTACACCTTC.

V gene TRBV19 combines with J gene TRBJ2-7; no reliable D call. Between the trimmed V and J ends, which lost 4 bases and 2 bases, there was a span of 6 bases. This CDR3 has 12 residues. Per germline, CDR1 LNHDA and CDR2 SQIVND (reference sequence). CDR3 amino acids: CASSNRPYEQYF. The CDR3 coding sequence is TGTGCCAGTAGTAATCGGCCCTACGAGCAGTACTTC.

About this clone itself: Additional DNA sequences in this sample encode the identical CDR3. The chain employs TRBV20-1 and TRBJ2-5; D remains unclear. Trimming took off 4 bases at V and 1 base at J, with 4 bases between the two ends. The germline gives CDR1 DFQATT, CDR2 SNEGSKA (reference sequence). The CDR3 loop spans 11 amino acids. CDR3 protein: CSATFQETQYF. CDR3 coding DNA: TGCAGTGCTACATTCCAAGAGACCCAGTACTTC.

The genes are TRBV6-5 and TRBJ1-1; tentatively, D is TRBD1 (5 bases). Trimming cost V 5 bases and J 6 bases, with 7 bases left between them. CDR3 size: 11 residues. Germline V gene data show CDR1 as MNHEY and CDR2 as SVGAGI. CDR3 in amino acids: CASSRGAEAFF. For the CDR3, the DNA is TGTGCCAGCAGTCGAGGGGCTGAAGCTTTCTTT.

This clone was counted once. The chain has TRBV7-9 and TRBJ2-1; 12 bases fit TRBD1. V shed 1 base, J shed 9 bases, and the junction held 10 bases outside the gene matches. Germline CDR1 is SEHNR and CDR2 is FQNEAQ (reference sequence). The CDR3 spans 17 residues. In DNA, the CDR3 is TGTGCCAGCAGCTTAGTGGGCCGGGACAGGGGGCTAGGTGAGCAGTTCTTC. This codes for CASSLVGRDRGLGEQFF.

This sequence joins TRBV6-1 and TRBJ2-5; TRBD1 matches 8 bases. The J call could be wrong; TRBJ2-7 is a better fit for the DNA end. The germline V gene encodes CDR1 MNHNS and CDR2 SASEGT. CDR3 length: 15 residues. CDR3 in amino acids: CASSSQRTGSYEQYF. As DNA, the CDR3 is TGTGCCAGCAGTAGCCAACGGACAGGGAGCTACGAGCAGTACTTC.

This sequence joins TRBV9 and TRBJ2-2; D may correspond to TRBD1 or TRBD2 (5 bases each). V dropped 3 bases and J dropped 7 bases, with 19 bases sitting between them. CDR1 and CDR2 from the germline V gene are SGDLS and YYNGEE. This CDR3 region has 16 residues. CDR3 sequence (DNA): TGTGCCAGCAGCGAAACCGGGACCCCGTTGAGCGGGGAGCTGTTTTTT. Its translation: CASSETGTPLSGELFF.

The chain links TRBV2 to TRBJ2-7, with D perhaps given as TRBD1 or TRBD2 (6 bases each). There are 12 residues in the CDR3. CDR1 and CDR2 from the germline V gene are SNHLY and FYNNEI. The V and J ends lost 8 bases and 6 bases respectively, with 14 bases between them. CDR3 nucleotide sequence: TGTGCCAGCTCTAGACAGGAGGGCGAGCAGTACTTC. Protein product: CASSRQEGEQYF. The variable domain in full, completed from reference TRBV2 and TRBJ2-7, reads EPEVTQTPSHQVTQMGQEVILRCVPISNHLYFYWYRQILGQKVEFLVSFYNNEISEKSEIFDDQFSVERPDGSNFTLKIRSTKLEDSAMYFCASSRQEGEQYFGPGTRLTVT.

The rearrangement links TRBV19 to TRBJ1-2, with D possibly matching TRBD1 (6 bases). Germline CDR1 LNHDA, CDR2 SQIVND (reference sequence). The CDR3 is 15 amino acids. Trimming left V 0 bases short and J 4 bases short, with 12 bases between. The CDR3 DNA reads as TGTGCCAGTAGTATAGACACAGGGAACATCTATGGCTACACCTTC. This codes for CASSIDTGNIYGYTF.

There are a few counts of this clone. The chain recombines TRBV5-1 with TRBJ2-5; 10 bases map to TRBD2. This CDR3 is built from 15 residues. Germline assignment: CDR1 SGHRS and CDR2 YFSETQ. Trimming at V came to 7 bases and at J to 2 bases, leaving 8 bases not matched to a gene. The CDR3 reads CASASGLAVQETQYF. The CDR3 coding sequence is TGCGCCAGCGCTTCCGGACTAGCGGTTCAAGAGACCCAGTACTTC. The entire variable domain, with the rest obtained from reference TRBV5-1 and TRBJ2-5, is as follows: KAGVTQTPRYLIKTRGQQVTLSCSPISGHRSVSWYQQTPGQGLQFLFEYFSETQRNKGNFPGRFSGRQFSNSRSEMNVSTLELGDSALYLCASASGLAVQETQYFGPGTRLLVL.

The CDR3 bases are TGTGCCAGTTCAACTAGCGGGGGGCTGGAGACCCAGTACTTC. Residues: CASSTSGGLETQYF. This rearrangement joins TRBV19 to TRBJ2-5; the match to TRBD2 covers 12 bases. Per germline, CDR1 LNHDA and CDR2 SQIVND (reference sequence). The CDR3 length is 14 residues. With V trimmed by 8 bases and J by 5 bases, 6 bases remained unmatched.

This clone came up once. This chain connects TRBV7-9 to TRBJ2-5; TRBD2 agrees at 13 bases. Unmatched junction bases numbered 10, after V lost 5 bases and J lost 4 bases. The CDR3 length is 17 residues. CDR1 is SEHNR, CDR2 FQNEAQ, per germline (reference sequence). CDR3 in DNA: TGTGCCAGCAGCGGGAGGACTAGCGGGAGAGAGGGAGAGACCCAGTACTTC. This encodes CASSGRTSGREGETQYF.

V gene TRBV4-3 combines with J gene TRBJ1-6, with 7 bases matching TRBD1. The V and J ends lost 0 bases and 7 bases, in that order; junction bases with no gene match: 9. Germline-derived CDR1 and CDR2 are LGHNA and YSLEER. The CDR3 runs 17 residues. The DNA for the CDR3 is TGCGCCAGCAGCCAAGACCTTCTGGGGACAGCGAATTCACCCCTCCACTTT. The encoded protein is CASSQDLLGTANSPLHF.

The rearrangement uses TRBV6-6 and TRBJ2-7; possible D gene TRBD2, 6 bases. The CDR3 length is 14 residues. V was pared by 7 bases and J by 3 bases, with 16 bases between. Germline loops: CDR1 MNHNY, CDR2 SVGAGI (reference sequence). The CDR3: CASTRDLAGYEQYF. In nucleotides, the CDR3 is TGTGCCAGCACCCGGGACTTGGCAGGCTACGAGCAGTACTTC.